This is a list of T cell receptor beta chains from one sample in a study of blood T cells in healthy people across ages. TCRdb re-derived calls from the 5' RACE reads in MiXCR, one entry per CDR3 protein. The table records 1.4 million to 1.5 million distinct CDR3 sequences, about 43% of them present only once. The sequenced material came from blood. The source of these receptors is a woman aged 18-29 years in good health. The CDR3 runs from the conserved cysteine through the conserved F or W. A D gene is named only where the DNA matches it firmly. A row's size may be missing; if present it is once, few, many or a size class.

len	abundance	v_gene	d_gene	j_gene	CDR3aa	CDR3nt
13	once	TRBV2	NA	TRBJ1-1	CASSADPWTEAFF	TGTGCCAGCAGTGCAGACCCGTGGACTGAAGCTTTCTTT
13	NA	TRBV5-1	NA	TRBJ2-7	CASGRGEGYEQYF	TGCGCCAGCGGGCGGGGAGAAGGCTACGAGCAGTACTTC
17	NA	TRBV6-1	TRBD2	TRBJ2-3	CASSETREGVFTDTQYF	TGTGCCAGCAGTGAAACGCGGGAGGGTGTATTCACAGATACGCAGTATTTT
14	NA	TRBV7-9	NA	TRBJ1-1	CASSRGGSTTEAFF	TGTGCCAGCAGCCGAGGGGGGTCAACCACTGAAGCTTTCTTT
16	NA	TRBV5-1	TRBD2	TRBJ2-5	CASRDRPGLAQETQYF	TGCGCCAGCAGGGACAGACCGGGACTAGCGCAAGAGACCCAGTACTTC
15	NA	TRBV6-6	NA	TRBJ2-4	CASRPLEAGKNIQYF	TGTGCCAGCAGACCGCTCGAGGCGGGGAAAAACATTCAGTACTTC
15	many	TRBV15	TRBD2	TRBJ2-3	CATSRGGGSTDTQYF	TGTGCCACCAGCAGAGGCGGGGGTAGCACAGATACGCAGTATTTT
15	NA	TRBV2	NA	TRBJ1-1	CASSELGGRDTEAFF	TGTGCCAGCAGTGAACTGGGGGGCCGGGACACTGAAGCTTTCTTT
13	few	TRBV27	NA	TRBJ2-7	CASSPGGWVEQYF	TGTGCCAGCAGTCCAGGGGGGTGGGTCGAGCAGTACTTC
14	NA	TRBV9	TRBD2	TRBJ2-3	CATSAGGPTDTQYF	TGTGCCACCTCAGCGGGGGGGCCGACAGATACGCAGTATTTT
15	few	TRBV27	TRBD2	TRBJ2-1	CASSLVREGYNEQFF	TGTGCCAGCAGTTTGGTGAGGGAGGGTTACAATGAGCAGTTCTTC
17	few	TRBV7-2	TRBD1	TRBJ2-1	CASSPQGLRQGLHEQFF	TGTGCCAGCAGCCCCCAGGGATTGCGACAGGGTCTCCATGAGCAGTTCTTC
15	NA	TRBV20-1	TRBD1	TRBJ1-2	CSATTPGTGNYDYTF	TGCAGTGCAACAACTCCCGGGACAGGGAACTATGACTACACCTTT
13	NA	TRBV12-3/TRBV12-4	NA	TRBJ2-7	CASSGQGSHEQYF	TGTGCCAGCAGTGGGCAGGGGAGCCACGAGCAGTACTTC
16	few	TRBV4-1	TRBD1	TRBJ2-3	CASSQEQGAGTDTQYF	TGCGCCAGCAGCCAAGAGCAGGGGGCTGGCACAGATACGCAGTATTTT
12	NA	TRBV29-1	TRBD2	TRBJ2-5	CSGTRDQETQYF	TGCAGCGGGACTAGGGACCAAGAGACCCAGTACTTC
14	few	TRBV20-1	NA	TRBJ2-5	CSARVGPSAETQYF	TGCAGTGCTAGAGTGGGTCCTAGCGCAGAGACCCAGTACTTC
12	NA	TRBV29-1	NA	TRBJ2-5	CSVGPGGETQYF	TGCAGCGTTGGTCCAGGCGGCGAGACCCAGTACTTC
15	NA	TRBV12-3/TRBV12-4	NA	TRBJ1-4	CASSLLYAAEEKLFF	TGTGCCAGCAGTTTATTGTATGCCGCAGAGGAAAAACTGTTTTTT
16	NA	TRBV4-1	TRBD1	TRBJ1-5	CASSQAGGFSNQPQHF	TGCGCCAGCAGCCAAGCAGGGGGCTTCAGCAATCAGCCCCAGCATTTT
12	NA	TRBV20-1	NA	TRBJ2-3	CSAKGDRGTQYF	TGCAGTGCCAAAGGCGACAGAGGTACGCAGTATTTT
17	NA	TRBV7-2	TRBD2	TRBJ2-1	CASRRTSGGLIYNEQFF	TGTGCCAGCAGACGCACTAGCGGGGGCCTAATCTACAATGAGCAGTTCTTC
18	NA	TRBV4-1	NA	TRBJ2-3	CASSQEGVASRGSDTQYF	TGCGCCAGCAGCCAAGAGGGAGTAGCATCTAGGGGGTCAGATACGCAGTATTTT
11	NA	TRBV29-1	NA	TRBJ2-2	CSVELAGELFF	TGCAGCGTCGAACTAGCCGGGGAGCTGTTTTTT
16	NA	TRBV6-6	TRBD2	TRBJ2-1	CASSYSPSGNYNEQFF	TGTGCCAGCAGTTACTCGCCTAGCGGGAACTACAATGAGCAGTTCTTC
15	few	TRBV12-3/TRBV12-4	NA	TRBJ1-1	CASSFIPGEGTEAFF	TGTGCCAGCAGTTTTATCCCAGGGGAAGGCACTGAAGCTTTCTTT
13	NA	TRBV24-1	NA	TRBJ1-2	CATATGSGSGYTF	TGTGCCACCGCTACGGGGTCCGGATCGGGCTACACCTTC
15	once	TRBV18	NA	TRBJ2-4	CASSPYQGDGNIQYF	TGTGCCAGCTCACCATATCAAGGGGATGGAAACATTCAGTACTTC
16	few	TRBV18	TRBD2	TRBJ2-1	CASSPPRTSGRNEQFF	TGTGCCAGCTCACCACCCAGGACTAGCGGGAGGAATGAGCAGTTCTTC
16	NA	TRBV20-1	NA	TRBJ2-2	CSAYNRETLNTGELFF	TGCAGTGCTTACAACAGGGAAACCCTGAACACCGGGGAGCTGTTTTTT
15	NA	TRBV5-1	TRBD1	TRBJ1-4	CASSSLGTVNEKLFF	TGCGCCAGCAGCTCGTTGGGGACAGTTAATGAAAAACTGTTTTTT
14	NA	TRBV24-1	NA	TRBJ2-7	CATSGPSPYNEQYF	TGTGCCACCAGTGGACCTAGCCCTTACAACGAGCAGTACTTC
14	few	TRBV28	TRBD1	TRBJ2-7	CASSFIRGPYEQYF	TGTGCCAGCAGTTTCATCAGGGGGCCCTACGAGCAGTACTTC
14	NA	TRBV20-1	NA	TRBJ2-1	CSAGGRGDYREQFF	TGCAGTGCTGGAGGCAGGGGGGACTATCGTGAGCAGTTCTTC
14	NA	TRBV5-5	NA	TRBJ1-2	CASIREQANYGYTF	TGTGCCAGCATCCGTGAGCAGGCTAACTATGGCTACACCTTC
16	NA	TRBV6-5	TRBD1	TRBJ1-2	CASSYPGTGGHYGYTF	TGTGCCAGCAGTTACCCCGGGACAGGGGGCCACTATGGCTACACCTTC
13	NA	TRBV12-3/TRBV12-4	NA	TRBJ1-2	CASTLGGGEGYTF	TGTGCCAGCACCCTAGGGGGAGGGGAGGGCTACACCTTC
14	NA	TRBV10-3	TRBD1	TRBJ2-2	CAISGGANTGELFF	TGTGCCATCTCAGGGGGCGCGAACACCGGGGAGCTGTTTTTT
16	few	TRBV5-1	TRBD1	TRBJ2-5	CASSLAVGQVQETQYF	TGCGCCAGCAGCTTGGCCGTGGGACAGGTACAAGAGACCCAGTACTTC
14	few	TRBV5-1	TRBD2	TRBJ2-1	CASSAGVASNEQFF	TGCGCCAGCAGCGCGGGGGTTGCGAGCAATGAGCAGTTCTTC
15	NA	TRBV6-1	NA	TRBJ2-3	CASSLRVGGTDTQYF	TGTGCCAGCAGTCTTCGTGTAGGGGGCACAGATACGCAGTATTTT
13	once	TRBV7-3	NA	TRBJ1-2	CASSSRGVSGYTF	TGTGCCAGCAGCTCCAGGGGAGTGAGTGGCTACACCTTC
12	NA	TRBV6-1	NA	TRBJ2-5	CASSGDKRDQYF	TGTGCCAGCAGTGGCGACAAACGGGACCAGTACTTC
14	NA	TRBV2	NA	TRBJ2-7	CASSANREVDEQYF	TGTGCCAGCTCGGCTAACAGGGAGGTGGACGAGCAGTACTTC
16	NA	TRBV3-1	TRBD2	TRBJ2-1	CASSRSGLALGDEQFF	TGTGCCAGCAGCCGATCGGGACTAGCTCTGGGGGATGAGCAGTTCTTC
12	many	TRBV29-1	NA	TRBJ2-3	CSVVPSTDTQYF	TGCAGCGTTGTCCCGAGCACAGATACGCAGTATTTT
14	NA	TRBV2	TRBD1	TRBJ2-5	CASSEALRLGGRYF	TGTGCCAGCAGTGAAGCGCTTCGTTTAGGGGGCCGGTACTTC
15	few	TRBV7-2	NA	TRBJ2-1	CASSLIQGTYNEQFF	TGTGCCAGCAGCTTAATACAGGGCACCTACAATGAGCAGTTCTTC
12	many	TRBV12-3/TRBV12-4	TRBD2	TRBJ2-3	CASRGLADTQYF	TGTGCCAGCAGGGGACTAGCGGATACGCAGTATTTT